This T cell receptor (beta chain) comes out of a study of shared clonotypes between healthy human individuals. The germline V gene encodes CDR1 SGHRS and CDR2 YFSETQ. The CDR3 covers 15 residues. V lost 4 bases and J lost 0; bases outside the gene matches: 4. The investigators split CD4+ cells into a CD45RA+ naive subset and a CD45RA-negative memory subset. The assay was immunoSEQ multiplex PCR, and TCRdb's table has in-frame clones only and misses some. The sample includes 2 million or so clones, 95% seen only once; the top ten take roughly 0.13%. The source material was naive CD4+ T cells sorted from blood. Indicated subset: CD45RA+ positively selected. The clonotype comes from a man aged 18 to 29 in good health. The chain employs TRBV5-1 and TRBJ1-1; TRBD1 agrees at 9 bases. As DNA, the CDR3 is TGCGCCAGCAGCGCCCGGACAGGGGTGAACACTGAAGCTTTCTTT. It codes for CASSARTGVNTEAFF.